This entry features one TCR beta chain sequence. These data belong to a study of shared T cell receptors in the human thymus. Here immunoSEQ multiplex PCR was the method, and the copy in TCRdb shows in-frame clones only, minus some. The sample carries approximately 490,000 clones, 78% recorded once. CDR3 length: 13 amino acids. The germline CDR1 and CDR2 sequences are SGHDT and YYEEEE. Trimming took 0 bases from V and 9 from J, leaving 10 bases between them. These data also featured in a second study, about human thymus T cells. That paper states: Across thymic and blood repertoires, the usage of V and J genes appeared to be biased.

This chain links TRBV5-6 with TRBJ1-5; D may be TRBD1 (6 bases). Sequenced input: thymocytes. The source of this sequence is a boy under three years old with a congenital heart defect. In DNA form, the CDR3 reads TGTGCCAGCAGCTTGGGAGGGGGGGGGCCCCAGCATTTT. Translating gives CASSLGGGGPQHF.